The 10 T cell receptor beta chains listed next were all sequenced from one sample in a study of T cells of healthy individuals. TCRdb reanalysed the 5' RACE reads using MiXCR and keeps one entry per CDR3 protein. The sample holds 85,000 to 100,000 distinct CDR3 sequences, approximately 18% seen once. The origin of the receptors is a human donor in good health.

This clonotype appeared many times. The chain links TRBV11-3 to TRBJ2-3; 14 bases are shared with TRBD2. The V gene end was trimmed by 5 bases and the J gene end by 4 bases; junction bases not matched to a gene: 2. The germline V gene encodes CDR1 SGHNT and CDR2 YENEEA. The CDR3 consists of 15 residues. CDR3 sequence (DNA): TGTGCCAGCAGCGGGACTAGCGGGGGCCCAGATACGCAGTATTTT. It encodes CASSGTSGGPDTQYF.

This chain joins TRBV6-1 and TRBJ2-1; D is perhaps TRBD2 (6 bases). Germline CDR1 and CDR2: MNHNS and SASEGT. The CDR3 runs to 13 residues. V lost 6 bases to trimming and J lost 8 bases, with 14 bases between them. CDR3 DNA sequence: TGTGCCAGCAGACCCGGAGGGCCCGATGAGCAGTTCTTC. Its translation: CASRPGGPDEQFF.

This clonotype occurred many times. This sequence joins TRBV28 and TRBJ1-1; D is unclear. The germline CDR1 and CDR2 sequences are MDHEN and SYDVKM. V lost 0 bases to trimming and J lost 10 bases, with 9 bases between them. CDR3 length equals 12 residues. CDR3 protein: CASSLCNALAFF. The CDR3 bases are TGTGCCAGCAGTTTATGCAACGCTTTAGCTTTCTTT.

The chain recombines TRBV7-2 with TRBJ2-1; TRBD2 aligns across 11 bases. The CDR3 totals 16 residues. The V segment lost 5 bases and the J segment 7 bases; nucleotides outside the gene matches: 10. From germline, CDR1 is SGHTA and CDR2 FQGNSA. In DNA form, the CDR3 reads TGTGCCAGCAGCAACCTAGCGGGGGGTTGGAAAAATGAGCAGTTCTTC. Translating it yields CASSNLAGGWKNEQFF.

This sequence joins TRBV7-8 and TRBJ2-7, with D perhaps matching TRBD2 (6 bases). In germline, CDR1 is SGHVS, CDR2 FQNEAQ. Trimming removed 3 bases from V and 4 bases from J, with 13 bases in between. The CDR3 loop spans 14 amino acids. CDR3 nucleotides: TGTGCCAGCAGCTTGGGGACTGCGAATTACGAGCAGTACTTC. Translating it yields CASSLGTANYEQYF.

The CDR3, as DNA: TGTGCCACCAGCAGAGATACCGGGACAGGGGTAACTTTCTTT. Translating gives CATSRDTGTGVTFF. The chain joins TRBV15 to TRBJ1-1; 10 bases are a match to TRBD1. The length of the CDR3 is 14 residues. CDR1 is LNHNV and CDR2 is YYDKDF in the germline V gene (reference sequence). The ends lost 0 bases at V and 12 bases at J; junction bases unmatched: 7.

The chain uses TRBV5-1 and TRBJ2-7; 13 bases are shared with TRBD2. The length of the CDR3 is 16 residues. The germline CDR1 and CDR2 sequences are SGHRS and YFSETQ. V was clipped by 0 bases and J by 5 bases; unmatched bases: 5. The CDR3 DNA is TGCGCCAGCAGCTTGGCAACTAGCGGGAGGGCGGACGAGCAGTACTTC. This codes for CASSLATSGRADEQYF.

This clonotype has ten or more counts. This chain links TRBV2 with TRBJ1-6; D is undetermined. Trimming took off 4 bases at V and 7 bases at J, with 11 bases between the two ends. Per germline, CDR1 SNHLY and CDR2 FYNNEI. The CDR3 consists of 14 residues. CDR3 protein: CASSVEGHNSPLHF. The CDR3 nucleotides read TGTGCCAGCAGTGTTGAAGGGCACAATTCACCCCTCCACTTT. Based on the CDR3 plus reference TRBV2 and TRBJ1-6, the full variable domain is EPEVTQTPSHQVTQMGQEVILRCVPISNHLYFYWYRQILGQKVEFLVSFYNNEISEKSEIFDDQFSVERPDGSNFTLKIRSTKLEDSAMYFCASSVEGHNSPLHFGNGTRLTVT.

This clonotype was counted at least ten times. The chain is built from TRBV20-1 and TRBJ2-2; 9 nucleotides match TRBD2. The germline gives CDR1 DFQATT, CDR2 SNEGSKA (reference sequence). V lost 7 bases to trimming and J lost 8 bases; unmatched junction nucleotides: 17. The CDR3 totals 16 residues. In DNA, the CDR3 is TGCAGTGTATCGGGGGGGCCTAGCGGGAAACTAGGGGAGCTGTTTTTT. Its translation: CSVSGGPSGKLGELFF.

The gene calls are TRBV9 and TRBJ2-5, with D unresolved. Germline CDR1 is SGDLS and CDR2 is YYNGEE. V was cut by 0 bases and J by 7 bases, with 10 bases left in between. CDR3 length equals 13 residues. This CDR3 is CASSVDPFMTQYF. DNA for the CDR3: TGTGCCAGCAGCGTAGACCCCTTTATGACCCAGTACTTC.